This paragraph covers one TCR beta chain sequence. Some clones are missing from TCRdb's copy, which holds only in-frame ones; the method was immunoSEQ multiplex PCR. In the table there are about 140,000 clones, about 89% of which are singletons. CDR1 is MNHNS, CDR2 SASEGT, per germline. The trim removed 4 bases at V and 2 bases at J, leaving 6 bases unmatched. The CDR3 loop spans 16 amino acids. The source of the sample is a study of blood T cell repertoires in COVID-19. The sequenced sample consisted of peripheral blood. This rearrangement joins TRBV6-1 to TRBJ2-7, with 12 bases matching TRBD2. The origin of this receptor is a man in his 60s with active or convalescent COVID-19. This CDR3 is CASSVASGGGTYEQYF. The CDR3 DNA sequence: TGTGCCAGCAGTGTAGCTAGCGGGGGGGGGACCTACGAGCAGTACTTC.